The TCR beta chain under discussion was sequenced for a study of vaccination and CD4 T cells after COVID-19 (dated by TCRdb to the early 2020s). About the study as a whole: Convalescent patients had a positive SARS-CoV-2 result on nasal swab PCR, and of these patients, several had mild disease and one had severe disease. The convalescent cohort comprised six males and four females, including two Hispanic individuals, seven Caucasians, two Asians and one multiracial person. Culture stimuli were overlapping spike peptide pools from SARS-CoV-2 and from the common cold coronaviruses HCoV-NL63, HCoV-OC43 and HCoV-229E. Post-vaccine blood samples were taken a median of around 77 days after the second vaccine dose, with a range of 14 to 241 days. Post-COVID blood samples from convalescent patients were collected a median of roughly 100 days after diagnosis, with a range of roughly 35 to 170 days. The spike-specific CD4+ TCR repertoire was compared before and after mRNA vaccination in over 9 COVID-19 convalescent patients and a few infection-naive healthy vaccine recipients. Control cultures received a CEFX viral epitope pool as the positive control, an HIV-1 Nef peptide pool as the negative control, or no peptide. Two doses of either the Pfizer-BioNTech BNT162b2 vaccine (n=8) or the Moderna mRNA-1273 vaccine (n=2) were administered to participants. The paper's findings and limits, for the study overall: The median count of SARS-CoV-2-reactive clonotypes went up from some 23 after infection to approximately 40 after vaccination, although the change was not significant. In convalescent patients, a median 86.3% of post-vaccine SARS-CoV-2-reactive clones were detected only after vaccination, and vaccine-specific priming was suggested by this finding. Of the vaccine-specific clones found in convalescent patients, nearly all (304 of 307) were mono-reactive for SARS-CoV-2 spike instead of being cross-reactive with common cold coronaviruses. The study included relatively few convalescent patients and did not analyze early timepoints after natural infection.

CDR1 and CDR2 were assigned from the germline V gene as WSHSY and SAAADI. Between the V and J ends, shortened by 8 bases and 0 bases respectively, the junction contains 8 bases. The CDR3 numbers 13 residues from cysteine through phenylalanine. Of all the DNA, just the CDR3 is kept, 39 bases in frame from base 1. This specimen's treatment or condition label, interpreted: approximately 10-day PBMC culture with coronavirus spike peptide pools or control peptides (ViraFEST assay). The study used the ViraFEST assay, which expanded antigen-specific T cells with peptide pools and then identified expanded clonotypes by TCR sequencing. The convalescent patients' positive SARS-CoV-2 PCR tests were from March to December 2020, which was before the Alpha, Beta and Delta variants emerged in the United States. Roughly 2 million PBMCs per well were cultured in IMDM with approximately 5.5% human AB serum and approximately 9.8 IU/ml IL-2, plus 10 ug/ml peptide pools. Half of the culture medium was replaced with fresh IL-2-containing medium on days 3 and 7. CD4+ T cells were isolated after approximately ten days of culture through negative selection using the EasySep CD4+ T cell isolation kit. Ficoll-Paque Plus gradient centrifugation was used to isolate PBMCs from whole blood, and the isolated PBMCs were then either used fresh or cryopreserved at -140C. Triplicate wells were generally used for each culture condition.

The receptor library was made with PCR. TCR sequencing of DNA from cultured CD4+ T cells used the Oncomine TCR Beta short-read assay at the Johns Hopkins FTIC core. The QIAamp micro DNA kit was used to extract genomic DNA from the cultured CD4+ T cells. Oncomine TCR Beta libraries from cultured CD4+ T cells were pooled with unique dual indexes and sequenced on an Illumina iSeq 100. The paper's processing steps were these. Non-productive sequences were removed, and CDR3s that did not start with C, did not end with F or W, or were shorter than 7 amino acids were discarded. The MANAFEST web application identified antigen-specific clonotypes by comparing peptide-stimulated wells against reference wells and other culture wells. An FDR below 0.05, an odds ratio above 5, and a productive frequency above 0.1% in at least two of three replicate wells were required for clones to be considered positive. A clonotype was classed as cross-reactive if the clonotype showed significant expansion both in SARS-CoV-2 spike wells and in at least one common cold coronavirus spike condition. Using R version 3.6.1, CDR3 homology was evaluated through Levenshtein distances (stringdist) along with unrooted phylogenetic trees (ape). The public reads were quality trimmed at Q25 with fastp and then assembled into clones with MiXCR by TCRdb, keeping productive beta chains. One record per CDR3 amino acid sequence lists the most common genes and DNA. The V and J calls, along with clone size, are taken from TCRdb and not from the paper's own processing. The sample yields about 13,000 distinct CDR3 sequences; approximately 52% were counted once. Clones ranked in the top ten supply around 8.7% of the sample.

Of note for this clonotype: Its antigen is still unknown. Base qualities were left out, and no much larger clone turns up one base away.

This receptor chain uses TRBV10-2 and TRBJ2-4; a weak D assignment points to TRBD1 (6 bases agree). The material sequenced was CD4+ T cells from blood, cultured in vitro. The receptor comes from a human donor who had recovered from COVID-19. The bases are TGCGCCAGCGAGGACAGAGCCAAAAACATTCAGTACTTC. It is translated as CASEDRAKNIQYF.